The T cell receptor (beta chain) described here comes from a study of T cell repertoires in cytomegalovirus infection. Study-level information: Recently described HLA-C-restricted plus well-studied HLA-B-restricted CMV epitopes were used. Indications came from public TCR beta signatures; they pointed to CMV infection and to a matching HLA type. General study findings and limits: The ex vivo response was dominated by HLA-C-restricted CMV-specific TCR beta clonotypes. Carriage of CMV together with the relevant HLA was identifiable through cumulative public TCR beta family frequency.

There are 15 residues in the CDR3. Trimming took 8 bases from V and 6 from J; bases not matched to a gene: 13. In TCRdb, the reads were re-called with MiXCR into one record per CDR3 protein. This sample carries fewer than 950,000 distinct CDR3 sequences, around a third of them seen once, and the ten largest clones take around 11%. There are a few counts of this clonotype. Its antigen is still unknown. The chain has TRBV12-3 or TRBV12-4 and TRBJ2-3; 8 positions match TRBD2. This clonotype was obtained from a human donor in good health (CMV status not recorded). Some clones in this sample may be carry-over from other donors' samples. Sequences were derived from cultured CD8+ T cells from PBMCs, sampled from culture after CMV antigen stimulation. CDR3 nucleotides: TGTGCCAGCCGCCCCCCGGGGACTAGTGACGATACGCAGTATTTT. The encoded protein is CASRPPGTSDDTQYF.